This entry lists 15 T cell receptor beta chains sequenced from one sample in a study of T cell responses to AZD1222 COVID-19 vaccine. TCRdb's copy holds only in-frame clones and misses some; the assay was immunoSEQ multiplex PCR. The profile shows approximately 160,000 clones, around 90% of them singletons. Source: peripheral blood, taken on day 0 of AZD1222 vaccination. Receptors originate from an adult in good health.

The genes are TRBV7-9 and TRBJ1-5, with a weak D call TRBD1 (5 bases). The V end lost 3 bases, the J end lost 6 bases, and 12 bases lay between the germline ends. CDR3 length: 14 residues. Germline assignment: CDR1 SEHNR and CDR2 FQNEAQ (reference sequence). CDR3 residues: CASSFDQGIQPQHF. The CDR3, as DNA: TGTGCCAGCAGCTTTGATCAGGGAATTCAGCCCCAGCATTTT.

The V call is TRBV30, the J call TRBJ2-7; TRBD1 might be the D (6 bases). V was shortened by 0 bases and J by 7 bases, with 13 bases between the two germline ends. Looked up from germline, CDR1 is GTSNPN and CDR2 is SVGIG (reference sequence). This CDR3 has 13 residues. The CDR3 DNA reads TGTGCCTGGAGTGTGCACAGGGCGCGGGAGCAGTACTTC. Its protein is CAWSVHRAREQYF.

CDR3 region: CASSYQETQYF. The CDR3 DNA reads as TGTGCCAGCAGCTACCAAGAGACCCAGTACTTC. This rearrangement joins TRBV7-8 to TRBJ2-5; D gene uncertain. This CDR3 has 11 amino acids. V lost 4 bases and J lost 0, with 0 bases in between. Germline-derived CDR1 and CDR2 are SGHVS and FQNEAQ.

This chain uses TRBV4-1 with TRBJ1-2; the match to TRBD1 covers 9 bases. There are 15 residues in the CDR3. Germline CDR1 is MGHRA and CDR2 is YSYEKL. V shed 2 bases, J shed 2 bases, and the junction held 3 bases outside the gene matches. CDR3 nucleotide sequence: TGCGCCAGCAGCCAAATAACAGGGGGCAACTATGGCTACACCTTC. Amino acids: CASSQITGGNYGYTF.

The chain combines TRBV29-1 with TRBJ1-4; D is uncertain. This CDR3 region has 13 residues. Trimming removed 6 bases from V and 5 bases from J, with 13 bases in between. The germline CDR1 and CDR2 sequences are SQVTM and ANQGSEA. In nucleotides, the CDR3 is TGCAGCGTGACGGGCTCCGAGAATGAAAAACTGTTTTTT. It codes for CSVTGSENEKLFF.

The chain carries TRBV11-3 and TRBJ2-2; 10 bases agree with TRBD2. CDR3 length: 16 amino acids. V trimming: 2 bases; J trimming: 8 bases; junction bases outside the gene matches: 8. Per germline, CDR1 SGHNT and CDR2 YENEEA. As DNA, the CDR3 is TGTGCCAGCAGCTTAAATCTAGCGGGAGTTTTAGGGGAGCTGTTTTTT. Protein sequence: CASSLNLAGVLGELFF.

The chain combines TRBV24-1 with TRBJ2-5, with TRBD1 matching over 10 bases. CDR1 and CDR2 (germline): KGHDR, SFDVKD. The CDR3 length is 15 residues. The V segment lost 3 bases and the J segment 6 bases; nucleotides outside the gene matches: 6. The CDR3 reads CATSDPDRGRKTQYF. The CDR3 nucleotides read TGTGCCACCAGTGATCCTGACAGGGGGCGAAAGACCCAGTACTTC.

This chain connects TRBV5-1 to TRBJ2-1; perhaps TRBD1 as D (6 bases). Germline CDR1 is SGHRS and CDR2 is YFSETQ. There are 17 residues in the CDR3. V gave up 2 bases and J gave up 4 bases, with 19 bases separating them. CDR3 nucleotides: TGCGCCAGCAGCTTTTCCGGGACCCAGGGGCCGTACAATGAGCAGTTCTTC. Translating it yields CASSFSGTQGPYNEQFF.

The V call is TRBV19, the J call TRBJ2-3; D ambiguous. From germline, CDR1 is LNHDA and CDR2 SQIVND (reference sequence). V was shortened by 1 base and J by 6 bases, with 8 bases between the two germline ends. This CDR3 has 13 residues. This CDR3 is CASSIGFRDTQYF. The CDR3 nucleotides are TGTGCCAGTAGTATAGGATTCCGCGATACGCAGTATTTT.

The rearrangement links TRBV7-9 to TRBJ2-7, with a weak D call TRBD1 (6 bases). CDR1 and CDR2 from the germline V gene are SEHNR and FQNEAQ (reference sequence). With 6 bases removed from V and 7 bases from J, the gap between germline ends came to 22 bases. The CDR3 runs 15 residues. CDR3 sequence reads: CASSLTGQPLGEQYF. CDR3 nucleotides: TGTGCCAGCAGTCTCACCGGACAGCCTTTGGGGGAGCAGTACTTC.

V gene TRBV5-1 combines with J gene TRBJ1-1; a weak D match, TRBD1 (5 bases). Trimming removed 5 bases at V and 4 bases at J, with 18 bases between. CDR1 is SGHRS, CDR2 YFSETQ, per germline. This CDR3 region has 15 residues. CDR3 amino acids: CASRAPGRGITEAFF. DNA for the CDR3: TGCGCCAGCAGGGCACCGGGACGAGGGATCACTGAAGCTTTCTTT. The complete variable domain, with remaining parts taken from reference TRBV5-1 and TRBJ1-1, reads KAGVTQTPRYLIKTRGQQVTLSCSPISGHRSVSWYQQTPGQGLQFLFEYFSETQRNKGNFPGRFSGRQFSNSRSEMNVSTLELGDSALYLCASRAPGRGITEAFFGQGTRLTVV.

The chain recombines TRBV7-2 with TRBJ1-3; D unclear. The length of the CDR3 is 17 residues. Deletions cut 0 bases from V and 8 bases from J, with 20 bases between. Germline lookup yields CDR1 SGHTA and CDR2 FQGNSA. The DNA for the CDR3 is TGTGCCAGCAGCTTAGCGGCAGCCACTTTCTCTGGGGACACCATATATTTT. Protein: CASSLAAATFSGDTIYF.

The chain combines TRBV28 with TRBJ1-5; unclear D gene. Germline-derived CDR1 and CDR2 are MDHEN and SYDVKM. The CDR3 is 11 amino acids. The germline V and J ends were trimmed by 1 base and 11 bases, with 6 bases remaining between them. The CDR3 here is CASSLSASQHF. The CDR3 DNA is TGTGCCAGCAGTTTATCAGCCTCCCAGCATTTT.

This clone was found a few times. CDR3 nucleotide sequence: TGTGCCAGCAGTGACAGGGGGCAGGGGCAGCCCCAGCATTTT. Translated, it gives CASSDRGQGQPQHF. V usage is TRBV6-1 and J usage is TRBJ1-5, with TRBD1 matching over 8 bases. Losses at the gene ends were 3 bases for V and 7 bases for J; bases not matched to a gene: 5. The germline V gene has CDR1 MNHNS and CDR2 SASEGT. CDR3 length: 14 residues.

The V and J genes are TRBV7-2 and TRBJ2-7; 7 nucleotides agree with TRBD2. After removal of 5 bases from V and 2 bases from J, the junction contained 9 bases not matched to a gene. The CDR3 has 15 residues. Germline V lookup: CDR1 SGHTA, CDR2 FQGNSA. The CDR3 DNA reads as TGTGCCAGCAGCCCCAGTGGGGGGGGTACCTACGAGCAGTACTTC. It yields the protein CASSPSGGGTYEQYF.